Below, one T cell receptor (beta chain) is given with its context. No antigen is known for it. The sample holds no much larger clone one base away, and base qualities are not on file. The collaborating institutions used their own protocols to collect whole blood in K2EDTA tubes. Collaborator samples were shipped for TCRbeta analysis as frozen whole blood, isolated PBMCs, or DNA extracted from either sample type. The sample comes from a study of blood T cell repertoires in COVID-19 (dated by TCRdb to about 2020). Describing the broader study: Samples covering the acute and convalescent phases of COVID-19 were provided by collaborators in the United States, Italy and Spain. The material from the prospective study consisted of cDNA or gDNA derived from T cells, B-cell-depleted T cells, or PBMCs. Deeply sampled blood TCRbeta repertoires from subjects exposed to, actively infected with, or recovered from COVID-19 were included in the dataset. The repertoires were released in a freely available public database meant as a resource for research on the immune response to SARS-CoV-2. The samples were drawn from the first 160 participants of the ongoing ImmuneRACE study and from some 1,300 subjects provided by 6 global collaborators. Sample metadata almost always included a de-identified subject ID, COVID-19 status, age in years and sex. Where available, HLA class I and class II types were obtained from metadata supplied by the sample provider rather than from assay-based typing. On the study overall, not on this receptor specifically: Clinical and demographic metadata were provided uncurated, with the amount varying by source and participant.

The immunoSEQ Assay, a bias-controlled multiplex PCR, was used to amplify TCRbeta CDR3 regions from genomic DNA. In the source study's methods: The number of nucleated cells in each sample was estimated from the amplification of reference gene primers within the assay. Sequence reads were collapsed and filtered to measure the absolute abundance of every unique TCRbeta CDR3 rearrangement. For each sample, productive Simpson clonality was calculated by taking the square root of Simpson's diversity index across productive rearrangements. TCRdb carries this immuneACCESS record with in-frame sequences only. Its versions omit some clonotypes, under half of them owing to an unresolved V gene in the studies checked, with the rest unexplained. Clone size and V and J calls were adopted from that table, with D and trimming inferred from the DNA. In all, the sample holds roughly 120,000 clones, and 85% to 90% of those were seen once. The top ten clonotypes cover roughly a quarter of the sample.

This clonotype originated in a man in his 70s with active or convalescent COVID-19. The material sequenced was peripheral blood.

The CDR3 protein sequence reads: CASNPGLAGRYVYNEQFF. DNA sequence: TGCGCCAGCAATCCGGGACTAGCGGGACGTTACGTTTACAATGAGCAGTTCTTC. This receptor chain uses TRBV10-2 and TRBJ2-1; 13 bases in between match TRBD2. The cysteine opens and the phenylalanine closes a CDR3 of 18 amino acids. Only the CDR3 DNA is retained, 54 bases long and in frame from the first base. The germline V gene specifies WSHSY as CDR1 and SAAADI as CDR2. Trimming takes 7 bases off V and 4 bases off J; junction bases not matched to a gene: 13.